What follows are 23 T cell receptor beta chains derived from one specimen sequenced in a study of tumour-infiltrating T cells in Burkitt lymphoma. The repertoire was sequenced with immunoSEQ multiplex PCR; TCRdb's copy has only in-frame clones and lacks some. The sample gives more than 12,000 clones, more than 60% of which show up once; 7.2% is in the top ten. Sequences were obtained from tumor tissue. These receptor sequences come from a human donor with diffuse large B-cell lymphoma.

V and J are TRBV28 and TRBJ1-3; 7 nucleotides line up with TRBD1. The CDR3 extends over 15 amino acids. V lost 2 bases, J lost 3 bases, and 4 bases stayed unmatched. CDR1 and CDR2 (germline): MDHEN, SYDVKM. The CDR3 DNA sequence: TGTGCCAGCAGTTTACCTGACAGGGTTGGAAACACCATATATTTT. This gives the protein CASSLPDRVGNTIYF.

V and J are TRBV4-2 and TRBJ2-3, with D uncertain. The germline V and J ends were trimmed by 3 bases and 8 bases, with 15 bases remaining between them. The CDR3 is made up of 14 amino acids. Germline lookup yields CDR1 LGHNA and CDR2 YNFKEQ. CDR3 residues: CASSHTRLGSTQYF. CDR3 bases: TGTGCCAGCAGCCACACGAGACTCGGAAGTACGCAGTATTTT.

The chain carries TRBV14 and TRBJ2-5; 9 bases line up with TRBD2. Germline-derived CDR1 and CDR2 are SGHDN and FVKESK. J lost 5 bases, V lost 3 bases, and 4 bases had no gene match. CDR3 size: 14 residues. In nucleotides, the CDR3 is TGTGCCAGCAGCCAGGGGACTAGCTTTGAGACCCAGTACTTC. This codes for CASSQGTSFETQYF.

The CDR3 sequence is CASSPHGATNEKLFF. The CDR3 DNA reads TGCGCCAGCAGCCCCCACGGCGCAACTAATGAAAAACTGTTTTTT. The chain couples TRBV5-1 to TRBJ1-4, with D unclear. The CDR3 spans 15 residues. The V end lost 4 bases, the J end lost 0 bases, and 10 bases lay between the germline ends. Germline V gene data show CDR1 as SGHRS and CDR2 as YFSETQ.

The chain joins TRBV11-3 to TRBJ2-3, with D possibly matching TRBD2 (6 bases). The CDR3 has 15 residues. Germline values: CDR1 SGHNT, CDR2 YENEEA. Deletions cut 1 base from V and 6 bases from J, with 14 bases between. CDR3 nucleotide sequence: TGTGCCAGCAGCTTAGGGGACGGGGGACTGGATACGCAGTATTTT. It is translated as CASSLGDGGLDTQYF.

The chain recombines TRBV2 with TRBJ1-5, with D hard to call. This CDR3 comprises 16 residues. Germline loops: CDR1 SNHLY, CDR2 FYNNEI. Trimming removed 3 bases from V and 2 bases from J, with 14 bases in between. The CDR3 DNA reads TGTGCCAGCAGTGATCGCCGGAGTAGCGGCAATCAGCCCCAGCATTTT. As protein: CASSDRRSSGNQPQHF. Based on the CDR3 plus reference TRBV2 and TRBJ1-5, the full variable domain is EPEVTQTPSHQVTQMGQEVILRCVPISNHLYFYWYRQILGQKVEFLVSFYNNEISEKSEIFDDQFSVERPDGSNFTLKIRSTKLEDSAMYFCASSDRRSSGNQPQHFGDGTRLSIL.

The gene calls are TRBV28 and TRBJ2-7; D is undetermined. This CDR3 has 13 amino acids. V gave up 11 bases and J gave up 0 bases, with 14 bases separating them. The V gene's germline CDR1 is MDHEN and CDR2 SYDVKM. CDR3 residues: CASSEGNSYEQYV. For the CDR3, the DNA is TGTGCCTCCTCGGAAGGGAACTCCTACGAGCAGTACGTC.

CDR3 DNA sequence: TGCGCCAGCAGTGAGCCGATAAAAACAGGGTACCACACTGAAGCTTTCTTT. Translated, it gives CASSEPIKTGYHTEAFF. The chain employs TRBV10-2 and TRBJ1-1, with TRBD1 as a possible D gene (6 bases). The CDR3 extends over 17 amino acids. The V and J ends lost 2 bases and 3 bases respectively, with 19 bases between them. CDR1 WSHSY and CDR2 SAAADI come from the germline V gene.

The J gene is TRBJ1-2, the V gene TRBV19, with no clear D. The CDR3 extends over 11 amino acids. The germline V gene encodes CDR1 LNHDA and CDR2 SQIVND (reference sequence). V dropped 7 bases and J dropped 6 bases, with 9 bases sitting between them. The DNA for the CDR3 is TGTGCCAGTAACGGACCCCATGGCTACACCTTC. Protein product: CASNGPHGYTF.

CDR3 loop: CASSPVKGASYEQYV. For the CDR3, the DNA is TGTGCCAGCAGCCCCGTGAAGGGGGCCTCCTACGAGCAGTACGTC. This chain links TRBV11-2 with TRBJ2-7; 7 bases line up with TRBD1. Germline lookup yields CDR1 SGHAT and CDR2 FQNNGV. This CDR3 comprises 15 residues. V lost 5 bases and J lost 0; bases outside the gene matches: 7.

This clone was seen a single time. The V call is TRBV27, the J call TRBJ2-3; TRBD1 agrees at 8 bases. The V and J ends lost 0 bases and 1 base, in that order; junction bases with no gene match: 3. From germline, CDR1 is MNHEY and CDR2 SMNVEV (reference sequence). CDR3 size: 16 residues. CDR3 residues: CASSLSTGGGTDTQYF. In nucleotides, the CDR3 is TGTGCCAGCAGTTTATCCACAGGGGGAGGCACAGATACGCAGTATTTT.

V gene TRBV5-1 combines with J gene TRBJ1-4; D might be TRBD1 (5 bases). Trimming took off 5 bases at V and 2 bases at J, with 16 bases between the two ends. Germline values: CDR1 SGHRS, CDR2 YFSETQ. The CDR3 covers 16 residues. The CDR3 here is CASRSQGMRTNEKLFF. In DNA form, the CDR3 reads TGCGCCAGCAGGAGCCAGGGAATGAGGACTAATGAAAAACTGTTTTTT.

The DNA of the CDR3 is TGTGCCAGCAGTTTAGTTAGGTGGGGCAATCAGCCCCAGCATTTT. Translated: CASSLVRWGNQPQHF. This rearrangement joins TRBV28 to TRBJ1-5; no definite D call. V was shortened by 2 bases and J by 2 bases, with 10 bases between the two germline ends. From germline, CDR1 is MDHEN and CDR2 SYDVKM. CDR3 length: 15 amino acids.

The J gene is TRBJ2-4, the V gene TRBV5-6; D is uncertain. V was trimmed by 1 base and J by 3 bases, leaving 11 bases between them. The CDR3 loop spans 15 amino acids. Germline V CDR1 and CDR2: SGHDT, YYEEEE. The CDR3 DNA reads TGTGCCAGCAGCTTGTGGTCCCGACACAAAAACATTCAGTACTTC. It translates to CASSLWSRHKNIQYF.

J is TRBJ1-2 and V is TRBV5-1; 8 nucleotides agree with TRBD1. CDR3 size: 15 residues. Germline lookup yields CDR1 SGHRS and CDR2 YFSETQ. V was pared by 0 bases and J by 5 bases, with 6 bases of the junction left unmatched. The CDR3 sequence is CASSLDSQGAYGYTF. CDR3 sequence (DNA): TGCGCCAGCAGCTTGGATTCGCAGGGGGCTTATGGCTACACCTTC.

The chain links TRBV7-9 to TRBJ2-1, with TRBD2 matching over 11 bases. Germline values: CDR1 SEHNR, CDR2 FQNEAQ (reference sequence). This CDR3 is 16 amino acids long. V trimming: 5 bases; J trimming: 7 bases; junction bases outside the gene matches: 10. The CDR3 spells CASSPLAGGPRNEQFF. The CDR3 nucleotides read TGTGCCAGCAGCCCGTTAGCGGGAGGGCCGCGGAATGAGCAGTTCTTC. The full variable domain, with the rest looked up from reference TRBV7-9 and TRBJ2-1, is DTGVSQNPRHKITKRGQNVTFRCDPISEHNRLYWYRQTLGQGPEFLTYFQNEAQLEKSRLLSDRFSAERPKGSFSTLEIQRTEQGDSAMYLCASSPLAGGPRNEQFFGPGTRLTVL.

J is TRBJ2-7 and V is TRBV5-6, with 10 bases that match TRBD2. This CDR3 is 15 amino acids long. V trimming: 3 bases; J trimming: 1 base; junction bases outside the gene matches: 4. Germline-derived CDR1 and CDR2 are SGHDT and YYEEEE. DNA for the CDR3: TGTGCCAGCAGCTCCTGGACTAGCGGTTCCTACGAGCAGTACTTC. Its translation: CASSSWTSGSYEQYF. Looking up the rest from reference TRBV5-6 and TRBJ2-7 gives the full variable domain: DAGVTQSPTHLIKTRGQQVTLRCSPKSGHDTVSWYQQALGQGPQFIFQYYEEEERQRGNFPDRFSGHQFPNYSSELNVNALLLGDSALYLCASSSWTSGSYEQYFGPGTRLTVT.

V and J are TRBV5-8 and TRBJ2-4; maybe TRBD2 (5 bases). The germline V gene encodes CDR1 SGHTS and CDR2 YDEGEE. This CDR3 contains 17 residues. Trimming cost V 2 bases and J 0 bases, with 15 bases left between them. The CDR3 DNA reads TGTGCCAGCAGCTTTACGGGGAGCGGACTAGCCAAAAACATTCAGTACTTC. As protein: CASSFTGSGLAKNIQYF.

V and J are TRBV19 and TRBJ2-3; TRBD2 aligns across 10 bases. There are 18 residues in the CDR3. The V gene end was trimmed by 1 base and the J gene end by 1 base; junction bases not matched to a gene: 8. Germline V gives CDR1 LNHDA, CDR2 SQIVND (reference sequence). CDR3 bases: TGTGCCAGTAGTATAGTTAGCGGGAGGTTAGTAGGCACAGATACGCAGTATTTT. Translating gives CASSIVSGRLVGTDTQYF.

This clone ranks as medium-sized. J is TRBJ2-3 and V is TRBV27, with 7 bases lining up with TRBD1. J was trimmed by 2 bases and V by 6 bases; bases with no gene match: 8. The CDR3 loop spans 15 amino acids. The germline gives CDR1 MNHEY, CDR2 SMNVEV (reference sequence). The CDR3 sequence is CASRFGQDVTDTQYF. The CDR3 DNA is TGTGCCAGCAGATTTGGACAGGACGTCACAGATACGCAGTATTTT.

The chain couples TRBV10-1 to TRBJ2-7, with D unresolved. The V end was cut by 8 bases, the J end by 6 bases, with 20 bases between. This CDR3 comprises 14 residues. The germline CDR1 and CDR2 sequences are WNHNN and SYGVQD (reference sequence). Written as DNA, the CDR3 is TGCGCCAGCGAGGCTTACACCACCTTCTGCGAGCAGTACTTC. It encodes CASEAYTTFCEQYF.

This chain links TRBV9 with TRBJ1-1; no definite D call. V dropped 0 bases and J dropped 0 bases, with 9 bases sitting between them. Per germline, CDR1 SGDLS and CDR2 YYNGEE. The CDR3 spans 15 residues. CDR3 protein: CASSVAADLNTEAFF. CDR3 DNA sequence: TGTGCCAGCAGCGTAGCGGCAGACCTGAACACTGAAGCTTTCTTT.

The CDR3 bases are TGCGCCAGCAGGGCGGGTGAGCAGTTCTTC. Amino acid sequence: CASRAGEQFF. The V and J genes are TRBV10-2 and TRBJ2-1; a possible D gene is TRBD2 (5 bases). The CDR3 runs to 10 residues. The germline V gene encodes CDR1 WSHSY and CDR2 SAAADI. The germline V and J ends were trimmed by 6 bases and 9 bases, with 6 bases remaining between them.